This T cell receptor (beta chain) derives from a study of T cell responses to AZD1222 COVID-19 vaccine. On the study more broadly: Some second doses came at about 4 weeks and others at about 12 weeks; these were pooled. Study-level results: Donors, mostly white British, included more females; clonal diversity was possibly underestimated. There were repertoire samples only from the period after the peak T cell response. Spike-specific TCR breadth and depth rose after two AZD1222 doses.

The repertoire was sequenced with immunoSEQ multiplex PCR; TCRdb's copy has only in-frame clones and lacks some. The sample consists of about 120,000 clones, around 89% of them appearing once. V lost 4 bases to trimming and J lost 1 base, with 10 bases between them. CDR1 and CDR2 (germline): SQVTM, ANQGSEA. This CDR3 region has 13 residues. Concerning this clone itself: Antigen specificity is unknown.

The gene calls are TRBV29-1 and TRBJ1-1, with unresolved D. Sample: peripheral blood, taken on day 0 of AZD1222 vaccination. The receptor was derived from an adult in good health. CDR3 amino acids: CSVVEHENTEAFF. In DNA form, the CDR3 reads TGCAGCGTTGTAGAACACGAGAACACTGAAGCTTTCTTT.